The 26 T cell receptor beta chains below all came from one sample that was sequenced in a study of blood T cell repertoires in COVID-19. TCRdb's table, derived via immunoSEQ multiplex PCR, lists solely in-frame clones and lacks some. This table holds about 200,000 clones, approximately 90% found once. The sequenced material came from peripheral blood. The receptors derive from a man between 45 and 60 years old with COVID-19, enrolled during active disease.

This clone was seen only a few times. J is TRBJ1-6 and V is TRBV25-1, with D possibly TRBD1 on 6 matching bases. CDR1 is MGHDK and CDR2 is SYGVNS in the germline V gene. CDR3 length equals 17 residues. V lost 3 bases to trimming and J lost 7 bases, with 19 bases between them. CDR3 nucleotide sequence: TGTGCCAGCAGTGACCCTACCCGAGGGCAGGGGAATTCACCCCTCCACTTT. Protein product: CASSDPTRGQGNSPLHF.

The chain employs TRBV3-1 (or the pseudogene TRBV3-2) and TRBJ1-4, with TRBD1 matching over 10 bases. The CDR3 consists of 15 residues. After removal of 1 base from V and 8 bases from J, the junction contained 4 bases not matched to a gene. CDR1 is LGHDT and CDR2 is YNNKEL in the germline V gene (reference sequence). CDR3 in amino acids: CASSQGTGGWEKLFF. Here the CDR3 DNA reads TGTGCCAGCAGCCAAGGGACAGGGGGTTGGGAAAAACTGTTTTTT.

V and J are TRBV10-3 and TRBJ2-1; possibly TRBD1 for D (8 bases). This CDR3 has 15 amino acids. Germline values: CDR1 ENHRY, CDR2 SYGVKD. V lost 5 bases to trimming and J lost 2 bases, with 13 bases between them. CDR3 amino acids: CAISTTGGAYNEQFF. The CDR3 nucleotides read TGTGCCATCAGTACCACAGGGGGGGCCTACAATGAGCAGTTCTTC.

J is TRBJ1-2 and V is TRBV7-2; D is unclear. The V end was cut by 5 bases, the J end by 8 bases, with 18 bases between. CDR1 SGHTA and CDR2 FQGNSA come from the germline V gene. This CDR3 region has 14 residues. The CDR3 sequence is CASSPPRVGGGYTF. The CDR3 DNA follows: TGTGCCAGCAGCCCCCCTCGTGTGGGCGGGGGCTACACCTTC. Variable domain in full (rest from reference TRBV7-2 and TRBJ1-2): GAGVSQSPSNKVTEKGKDVELRCDPISGHTALYWYRQSLGQGLEFLIYFQGNSAPDKSGLPSDRFSAERTGGSVSTLTIQRTQQEDSAVYLCASSPPRVGGGYTFGSGTRLTVV.

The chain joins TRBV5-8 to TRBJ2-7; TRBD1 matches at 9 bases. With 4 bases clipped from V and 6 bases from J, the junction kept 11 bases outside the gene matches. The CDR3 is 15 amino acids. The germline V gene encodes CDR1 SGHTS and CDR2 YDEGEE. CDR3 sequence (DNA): TGTGCCAGCAGCGGGGGGGACAGGGTCGGGAGCGAGCAGTACTTC. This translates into CASSGGDRVGSEQYF.

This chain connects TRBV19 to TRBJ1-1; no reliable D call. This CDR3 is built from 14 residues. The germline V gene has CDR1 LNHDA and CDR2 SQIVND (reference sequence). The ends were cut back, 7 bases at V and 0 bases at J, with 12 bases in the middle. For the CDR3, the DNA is TGTGCCAGTACGAGGGCTGACATGAACACTGAAGCTTTCTTT. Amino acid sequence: CASTRADMNTEAFF.

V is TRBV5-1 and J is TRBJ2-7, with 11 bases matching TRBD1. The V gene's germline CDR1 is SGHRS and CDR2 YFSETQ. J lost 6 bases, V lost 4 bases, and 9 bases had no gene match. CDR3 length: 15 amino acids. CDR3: CASSPVGQGATEQYF. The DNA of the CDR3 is TGCGCCAGCAGCCCTGTTGGACAGGGGGCGACCGAGCAGTACTTC.

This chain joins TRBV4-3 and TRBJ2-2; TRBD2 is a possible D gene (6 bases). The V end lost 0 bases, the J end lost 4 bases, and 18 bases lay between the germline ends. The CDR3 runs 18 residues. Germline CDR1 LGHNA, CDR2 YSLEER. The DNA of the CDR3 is TGCGCCAGCAGCCAAGACGTCCCCGCGGGACTTATCACCGGGGAGCTGTTTTTT. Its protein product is CASSQDVPAGLITGELFF.

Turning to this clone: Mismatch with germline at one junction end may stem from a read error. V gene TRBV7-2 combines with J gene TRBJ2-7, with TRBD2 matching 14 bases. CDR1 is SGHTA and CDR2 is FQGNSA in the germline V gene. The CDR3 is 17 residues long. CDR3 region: CASSPPTGGSTSGGADF. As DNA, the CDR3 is TGTGCCAGCAGCCCACCCACGGGGGGTTCGACTAGCGGGGGGGCCGACTTC.

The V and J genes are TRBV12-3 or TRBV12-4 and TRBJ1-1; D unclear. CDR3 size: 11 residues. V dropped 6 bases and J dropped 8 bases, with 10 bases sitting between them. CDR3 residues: CASSPSGEAFF. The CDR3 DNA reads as TGTGCCAGCAGCCCGTCGGGGGAAGCTTTCTTT.

CDR3 protein: CASSFRYRAFF. CDR3 bases: TGTGCCAGCAGCTTTCGGTACCGCGCTTTCTTT. The rearrangement joins TRBV13 to TRBJ1-1; D unclear. There are 11 residues in the CDR3. The germline gives CDR1 PRHDT, CDR2 FYEKMQ (reference sequence). Trimming cost V 3 bases and J 11 bases, with 10 bases left between them.

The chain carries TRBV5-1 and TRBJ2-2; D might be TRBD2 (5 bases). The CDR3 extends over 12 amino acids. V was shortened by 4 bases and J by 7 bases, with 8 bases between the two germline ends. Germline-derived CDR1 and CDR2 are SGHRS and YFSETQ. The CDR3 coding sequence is TGCGCCAGCAGCGACGGGGTCGGGGAGCTGTTTTTT. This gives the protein CASSDGVGELFF. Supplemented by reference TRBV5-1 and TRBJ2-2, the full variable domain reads KAGVTQTPRYLIKTRGQQVTLSCSPISGHRSVSWYQQTPGQGLQFLFEYFSETQRNKGNFPGRFSGRQFSNSRSEMNVSTLELGDSALYLCASSDGVGELFFGEGSRLTVL.

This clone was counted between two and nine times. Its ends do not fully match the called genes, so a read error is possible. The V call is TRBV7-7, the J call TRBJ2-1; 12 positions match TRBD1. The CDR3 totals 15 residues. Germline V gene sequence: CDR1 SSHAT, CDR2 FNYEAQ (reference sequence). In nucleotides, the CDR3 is TGTGCTAGCAGCCTAGGGACAGGGGGCAACAATGAGCAGTTCTTC. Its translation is CASSLGTGGNNEQFF. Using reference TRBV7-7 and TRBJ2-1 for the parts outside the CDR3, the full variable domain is GAGVSQSPRYKVTKRGQDVTLRCDPISSHATLYWYQQALGQGPEFLTYFNYEAQPDKSGLPSDRFSAERPEGSISTLTIQRTEQRDSAMYRCASSLGTGGNNEQFFGPGTRLTVL.

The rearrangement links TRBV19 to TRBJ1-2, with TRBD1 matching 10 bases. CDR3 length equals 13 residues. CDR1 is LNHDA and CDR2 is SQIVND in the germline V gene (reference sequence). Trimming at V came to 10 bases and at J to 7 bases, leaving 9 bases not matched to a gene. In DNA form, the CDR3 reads TGTGCCACCCCCGGACAGGGGGATTCTGGCTACACCTTC. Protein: CATPGQGDSGYTF.

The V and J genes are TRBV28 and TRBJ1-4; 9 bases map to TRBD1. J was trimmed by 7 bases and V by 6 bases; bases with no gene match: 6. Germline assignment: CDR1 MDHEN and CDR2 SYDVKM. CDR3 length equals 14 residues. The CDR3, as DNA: TGTGCCAGCAGGACCGGGACAGGGTTTGAAAAACTGTTTTTT. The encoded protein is CASRTGTGFEKLFF.

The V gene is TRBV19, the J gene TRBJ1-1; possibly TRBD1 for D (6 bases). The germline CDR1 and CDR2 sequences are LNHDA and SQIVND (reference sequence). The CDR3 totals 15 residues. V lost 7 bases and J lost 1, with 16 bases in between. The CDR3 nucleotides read TGTGCCAGTACCCTAGCAGGACAGCCGAACACTGAAGCTTTCTTT. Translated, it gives CASTLAGQPNTEAFF.

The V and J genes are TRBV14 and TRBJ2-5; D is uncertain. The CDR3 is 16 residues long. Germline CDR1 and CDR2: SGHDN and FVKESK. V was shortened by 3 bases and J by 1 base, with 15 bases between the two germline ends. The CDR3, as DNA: TGTGCCAGCAGCCAGAAGCTCTCTCCCCCCCAAGAGACCCAGTACTTC. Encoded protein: CASSQKLSPPQETQYF.

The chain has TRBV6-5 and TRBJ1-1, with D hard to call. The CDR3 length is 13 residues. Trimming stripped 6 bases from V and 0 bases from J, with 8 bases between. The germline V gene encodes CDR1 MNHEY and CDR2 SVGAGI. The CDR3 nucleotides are TGTGCCAGCAGGACACAAATGAACACTGAAGCTTTCTTT. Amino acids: CASRTQMNTEAFF.

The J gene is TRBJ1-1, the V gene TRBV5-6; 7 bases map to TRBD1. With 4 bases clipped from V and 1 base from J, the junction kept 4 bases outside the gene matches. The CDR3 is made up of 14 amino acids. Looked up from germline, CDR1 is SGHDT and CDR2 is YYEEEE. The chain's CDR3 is CASSVRDRNTEAFF. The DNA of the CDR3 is TGTGCCAGCAGCGTCCGGGACAGGAACACTGAAGCTTTCTTT.

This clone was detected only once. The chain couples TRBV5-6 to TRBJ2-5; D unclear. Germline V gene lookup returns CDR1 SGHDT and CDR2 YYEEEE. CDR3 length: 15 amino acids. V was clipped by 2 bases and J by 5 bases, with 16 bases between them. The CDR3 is CASSFLGRVRETQYF. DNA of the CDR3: TGTGCCAGCAGCTTTTTGGGTCGGGTGCGGGAGACCCAGTACTTC.

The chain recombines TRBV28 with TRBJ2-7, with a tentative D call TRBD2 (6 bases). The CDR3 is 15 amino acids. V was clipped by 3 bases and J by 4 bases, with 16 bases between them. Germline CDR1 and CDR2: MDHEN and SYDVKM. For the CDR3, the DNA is TGTGCCAGCAGTTTTTTGGGCGGGGACTTATACGAGCAGTACTTC. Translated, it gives CASSFLGGDLYEQYF.

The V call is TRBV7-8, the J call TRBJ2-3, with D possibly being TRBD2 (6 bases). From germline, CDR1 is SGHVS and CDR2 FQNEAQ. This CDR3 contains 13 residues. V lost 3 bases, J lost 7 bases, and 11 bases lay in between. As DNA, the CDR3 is TGTGCCAGCAGCTTCGGGGGTTCTTATACGCAGTATTTT. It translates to CASSFGGSYTQYF.

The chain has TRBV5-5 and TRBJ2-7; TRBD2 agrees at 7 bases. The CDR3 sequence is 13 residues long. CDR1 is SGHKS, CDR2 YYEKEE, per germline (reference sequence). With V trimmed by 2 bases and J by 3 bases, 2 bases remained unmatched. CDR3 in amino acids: CASSLAGYYEQYF. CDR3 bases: TGTGCCAGCAGCTTAGCGGGGTACTACGAGCAGTACTTC. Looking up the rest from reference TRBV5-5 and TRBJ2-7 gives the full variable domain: DAGVTQSPTHLIKTRGQQVTLRCSPISGHKSVSWYQQVLGQGPQFIFQYYEKEERGRGNFPDRFSARQFPNYSSELNVNALLLGDSALYLCASSLAGYYEQYFGPGTRLTVT.

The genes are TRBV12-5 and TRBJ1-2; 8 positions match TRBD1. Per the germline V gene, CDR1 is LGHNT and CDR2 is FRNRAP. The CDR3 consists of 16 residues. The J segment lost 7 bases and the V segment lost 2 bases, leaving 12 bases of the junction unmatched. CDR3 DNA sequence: TGTGCTAGTGGTTTGCCCCGGACAGGGTTTTTGTCTGGCTACACCTTC. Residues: CASGLPRTGFLSGYTF.

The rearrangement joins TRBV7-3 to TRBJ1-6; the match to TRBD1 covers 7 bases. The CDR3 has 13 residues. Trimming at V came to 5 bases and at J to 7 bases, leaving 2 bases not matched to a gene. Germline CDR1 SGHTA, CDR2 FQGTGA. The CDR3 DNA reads TGTGCCAGCAGCGACAGGGCCAATTCACCCCTCCACTTT. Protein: CASSDRANSPLHF.

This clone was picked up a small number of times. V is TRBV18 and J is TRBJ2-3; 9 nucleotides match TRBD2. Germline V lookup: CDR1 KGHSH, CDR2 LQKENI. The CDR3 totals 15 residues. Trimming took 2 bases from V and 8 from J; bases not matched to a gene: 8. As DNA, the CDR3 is TGTGCCAGCTCACCAGATGGGGCTAGCGGGATTACGCAGTATTTT. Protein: CASSPDGASGITQYF.